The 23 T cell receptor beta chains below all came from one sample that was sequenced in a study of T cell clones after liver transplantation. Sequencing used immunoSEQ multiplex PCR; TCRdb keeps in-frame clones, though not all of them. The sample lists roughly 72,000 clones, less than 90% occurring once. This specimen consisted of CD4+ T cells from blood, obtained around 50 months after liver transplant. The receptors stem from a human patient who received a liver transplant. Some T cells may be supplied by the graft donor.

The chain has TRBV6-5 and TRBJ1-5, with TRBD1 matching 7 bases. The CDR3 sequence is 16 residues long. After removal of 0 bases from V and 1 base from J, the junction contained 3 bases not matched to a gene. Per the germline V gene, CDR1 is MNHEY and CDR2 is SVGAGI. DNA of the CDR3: TGTGCCAGCAGTTACTCGGGCAGGGGGAGCAATCAGCCCCAGCATTTT. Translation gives CASSYSGRGSNQPQHF.

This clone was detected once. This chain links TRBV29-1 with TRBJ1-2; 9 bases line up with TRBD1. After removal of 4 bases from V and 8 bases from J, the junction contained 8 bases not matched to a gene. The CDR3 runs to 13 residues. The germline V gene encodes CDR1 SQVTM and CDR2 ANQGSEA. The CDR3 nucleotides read TGCAGCGTTGGACAGGGGGACGGGATGGGCTACACCTTC. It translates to CSVGQGDGMGYTF.

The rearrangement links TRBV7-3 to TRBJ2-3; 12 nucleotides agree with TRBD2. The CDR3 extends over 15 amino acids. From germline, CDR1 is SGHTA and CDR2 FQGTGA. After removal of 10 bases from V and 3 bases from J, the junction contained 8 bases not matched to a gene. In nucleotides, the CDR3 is TGTGCCACCGGTACTAGCGGGGGGATTACAGATACGCAGTATTTT. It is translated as CATGTSGGITDTQYF. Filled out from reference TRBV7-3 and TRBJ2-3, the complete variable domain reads GAGVSQTPSNKVTEKGKYVELRCDPISGHTALYWYRQSLGQGPEFLIYFQGTGAADDSGLPNDRFFAVRPEGSVSTLKIQRTERGDSAVYLCATGTSGGITDTQYFGPGTRLTVL.

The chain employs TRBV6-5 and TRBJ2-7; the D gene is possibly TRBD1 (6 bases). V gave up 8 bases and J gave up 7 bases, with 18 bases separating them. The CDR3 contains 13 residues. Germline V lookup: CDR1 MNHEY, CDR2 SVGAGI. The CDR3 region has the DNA TGTGCCAGCTTTGACAGGCCTTCCGAGGAGCAGTACTTC. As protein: CASFDRPSEEQYF.

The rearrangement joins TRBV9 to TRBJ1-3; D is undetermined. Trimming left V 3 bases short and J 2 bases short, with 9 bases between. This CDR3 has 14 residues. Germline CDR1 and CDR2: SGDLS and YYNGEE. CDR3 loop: CASSARTAGNTIYF. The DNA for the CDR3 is TGTGCCAGCAGCGCAAGGACGGCTGGAAACACCATATATTTT.

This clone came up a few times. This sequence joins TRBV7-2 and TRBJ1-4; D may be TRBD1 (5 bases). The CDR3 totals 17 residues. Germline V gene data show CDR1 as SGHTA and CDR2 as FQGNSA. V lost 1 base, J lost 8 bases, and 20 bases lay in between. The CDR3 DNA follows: TGTGCCAGCAGCTTAGGATATCGAGGACCAAAGGGGGAAAAACTGTTTTTT. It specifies CASSLGYRGPKGEKLFF.

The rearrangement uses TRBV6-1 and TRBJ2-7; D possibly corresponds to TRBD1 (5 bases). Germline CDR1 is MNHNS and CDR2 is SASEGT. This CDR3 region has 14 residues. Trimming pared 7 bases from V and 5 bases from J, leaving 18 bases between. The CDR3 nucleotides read TGTGCCAGCACGCTCTCTATTTCAGGGAACGAGCAGTACTTC. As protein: CASTLSISGNEQYF.

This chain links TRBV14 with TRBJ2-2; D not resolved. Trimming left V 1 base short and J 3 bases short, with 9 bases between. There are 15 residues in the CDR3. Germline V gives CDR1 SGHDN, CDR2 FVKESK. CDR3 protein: CASSQGLGYTGELFF. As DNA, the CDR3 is TGTGCCAGCAGCCAAGGTTTAGGTTACACCGGGGAGCTGTTTTTT.

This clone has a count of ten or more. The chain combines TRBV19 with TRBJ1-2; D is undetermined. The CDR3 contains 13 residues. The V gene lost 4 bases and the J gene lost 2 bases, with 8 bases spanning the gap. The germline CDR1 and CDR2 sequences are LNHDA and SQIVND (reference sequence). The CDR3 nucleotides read TGTGCCAGTAGTACCTATCAGAACTATGGCTACACCTTC. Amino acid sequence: CASSTYQNYGYTF.

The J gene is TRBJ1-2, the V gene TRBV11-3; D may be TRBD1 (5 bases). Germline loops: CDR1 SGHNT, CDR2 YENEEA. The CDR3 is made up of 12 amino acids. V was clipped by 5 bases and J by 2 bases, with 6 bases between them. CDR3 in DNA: TGTGCCAGCAGCGACAGAAACTATGGCTACACCTTC. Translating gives CASSDRNYGYTF.

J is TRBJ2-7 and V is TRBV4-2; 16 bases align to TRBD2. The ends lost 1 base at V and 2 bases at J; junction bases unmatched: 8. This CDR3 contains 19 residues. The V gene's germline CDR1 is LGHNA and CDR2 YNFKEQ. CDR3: CASSQAGTSGGAFAYEQYF. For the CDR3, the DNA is TGTGCCAGCAGCCAAGCCGGGACTAGCGGGGGGGCCTTCGCCTACGAGCAGTACTTC.

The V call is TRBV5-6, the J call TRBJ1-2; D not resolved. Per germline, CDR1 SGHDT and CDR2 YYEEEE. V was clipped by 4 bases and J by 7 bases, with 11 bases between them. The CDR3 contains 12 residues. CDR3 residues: CASSVAIRGYTF. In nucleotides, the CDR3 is TGTGCCAGCAGCGTGGCGATCCGTGGCTACACCTTC.

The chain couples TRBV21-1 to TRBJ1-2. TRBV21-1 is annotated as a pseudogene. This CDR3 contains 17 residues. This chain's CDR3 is CASSKTPGVYHNYGYTF. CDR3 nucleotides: TGTGCCAGCAGCAAAACCCCCGGGGTTTACCACAACTATGGCTACACCTTC.

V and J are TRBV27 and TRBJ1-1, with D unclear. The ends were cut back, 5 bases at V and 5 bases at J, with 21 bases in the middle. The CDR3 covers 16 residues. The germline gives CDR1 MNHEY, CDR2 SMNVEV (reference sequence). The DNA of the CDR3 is TGTGCCAGCAGTCTCGAGCTGAGGACGGTAGGGACTGAAGCTTTCTTT. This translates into CASSLELRTVGTEAFF.

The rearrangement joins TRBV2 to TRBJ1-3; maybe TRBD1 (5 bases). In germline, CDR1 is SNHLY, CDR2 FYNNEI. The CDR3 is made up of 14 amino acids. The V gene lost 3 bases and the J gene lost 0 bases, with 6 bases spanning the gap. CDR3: CASSEGVSGNTIYF. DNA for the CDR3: TGTGCCAGCAGTGAGGGGGTCTCTGGAAACACCATATATTTT.

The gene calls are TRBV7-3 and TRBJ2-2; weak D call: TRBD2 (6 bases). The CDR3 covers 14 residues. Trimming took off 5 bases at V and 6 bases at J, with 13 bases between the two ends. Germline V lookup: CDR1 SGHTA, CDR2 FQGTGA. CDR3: CASSRGTPPGELFF. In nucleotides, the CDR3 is TGTGCCAGCAGCCGCGGGACGCCTCCCGGGGAGCTGTTTTTT.

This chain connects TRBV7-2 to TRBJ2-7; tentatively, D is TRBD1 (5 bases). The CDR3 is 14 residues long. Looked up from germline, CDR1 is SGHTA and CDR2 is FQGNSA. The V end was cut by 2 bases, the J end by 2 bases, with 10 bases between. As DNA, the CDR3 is TGTGCCAGCAGCTTAATTACAGGACCCTACGAGCAGTACTTC. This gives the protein CASSLITGPYEQYF.

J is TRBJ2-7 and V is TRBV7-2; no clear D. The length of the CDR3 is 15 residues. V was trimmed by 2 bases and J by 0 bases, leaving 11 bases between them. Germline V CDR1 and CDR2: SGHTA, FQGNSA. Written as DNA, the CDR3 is TGTGCCAGCAGCTTATCTCGGGTTAGCTCCTACGAGCAGTACTTC. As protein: CASSLSRVSSYEQYF.

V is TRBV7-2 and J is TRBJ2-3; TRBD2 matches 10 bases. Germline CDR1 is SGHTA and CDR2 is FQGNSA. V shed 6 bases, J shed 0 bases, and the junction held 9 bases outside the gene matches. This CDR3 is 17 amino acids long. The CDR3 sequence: CASSSRLAGVSTDTQYF. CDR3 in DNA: TGTGCCAGCAGTTCCAGGCTAGCGGGAGTGAGCACAGATACGCAGTATTTT.

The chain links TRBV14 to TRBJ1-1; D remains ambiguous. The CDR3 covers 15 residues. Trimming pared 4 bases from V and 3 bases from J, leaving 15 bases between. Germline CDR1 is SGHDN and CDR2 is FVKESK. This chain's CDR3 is CASSPLTSYDTEAFF. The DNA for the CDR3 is TGTGCCAGCAGCCCCCTAACATCTTACGACACTGAAGCTTTCTTT. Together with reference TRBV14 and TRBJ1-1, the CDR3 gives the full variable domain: EAGVTQFPSHSVIEKGQTVTLRCDPISGHDNLYWYRRVMGKEIKFLLHFVKESKQDESGMPNNRFLAERTGGTYSTLKVQPAELEDSGVYFCASSPLTSYDTEAFFGQGTRLTVV.

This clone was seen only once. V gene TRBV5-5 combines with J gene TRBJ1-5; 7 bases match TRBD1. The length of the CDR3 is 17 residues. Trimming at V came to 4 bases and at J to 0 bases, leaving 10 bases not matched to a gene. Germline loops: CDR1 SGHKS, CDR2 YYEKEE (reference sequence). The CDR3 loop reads CASSASGGGDSNQPQHF. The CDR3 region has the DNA TGTGCCAGCAGCGCATCAGGGGGTGGGGATAGCAATCAGCCCCAGCATTTT.

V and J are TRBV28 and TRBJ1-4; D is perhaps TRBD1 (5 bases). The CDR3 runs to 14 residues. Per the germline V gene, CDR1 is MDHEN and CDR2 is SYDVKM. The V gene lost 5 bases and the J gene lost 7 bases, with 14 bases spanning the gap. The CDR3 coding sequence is TGTGCCAGCAGTATTCAGGGATTGTTTGAAAAACTGTTTTTT. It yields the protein CASSIQGLFEKLFF.

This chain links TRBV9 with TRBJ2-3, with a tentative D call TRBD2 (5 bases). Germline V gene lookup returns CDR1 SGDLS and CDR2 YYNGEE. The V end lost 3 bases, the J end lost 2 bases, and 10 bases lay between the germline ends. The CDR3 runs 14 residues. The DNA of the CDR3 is TGTGCCAGCAGCGGAAGCGGTCCCACAGATACGCAGTATTTT. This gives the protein CASSGSGPTDTQYF.